This T cell receptor beta chain was sequenced in a study of graft-versus-host responses after intestinal transplantation. Study overall: Recipients were given multivisceral, liver-intestinal, or isolated intestinal transplants.

Germline trimming cut 4 bases from V and 6 bases from J; bases unmatched to any gene: 6. Looked up from germline, CDR1 is SNHLY and CDR2 is FYNNEI. CDR3 size: 14 residues. Study observations and caveats: Recipient marrow contained GvH clones, some of which appeared first in ileum or blood.

Note on this clone: As yet, its antigen is unknown.

Assay used: immunoSEQ multiplex PCR; TCRdb lists only in-frame clones, some missing. In the table there are some 110,000 clones, approximately 94% of which are singletons. This specimen consisted of unstimulated CD4+ T cells sorted from spleen or lymph node cells, obtained before transplant. The rearrangement links TRBV2 to TRBJ2-1, with TRBD2 matching over 7 bases. This TCR was recovered from a human donor who was the organ donor for an intestinal transplant. CDR3 coding DNA: TGTGCCAGCAGTGTGCGGGAGAGGTCCAATGAGCAGTTCTTC. Translation: CASSVRERSNEQFF. Combining the CDR3 with reference TRBV2 and TRBJ2-1 gives the whole variable domain EPEVTQTPSHQVTQMGQEVILRCVPISNHLYFYWYRQILGQKVEFLVSFYNNEISEKSEIFDDQFSVERPDGSNFTLKIRSTKLEDSAMYFCASSVRERSNEQFFGPGTRLTVL.